This TCR beta chain emerged from a study of Graves' ophthalmopathy and Graves' hyperthyroidism. Amplification from RNA transcripts yielded the TCR beta CDR3 regions. HTBI primers were employed in first-round RT-PCR, then a second-round multiplex PCR followed. TCRdb fed the multiplex PCR reads into MiXCR, producing one record per CDR3 protein. The sample contains approximately 460,000 distinct CDR3 sequences, roughly an eighth of which appear only once. This clonotype occurred many times. Its target is unknown. Ophthalmopathic donors had moderate-to-severe activity, CAS ≥3 and NOSPECS ≥4, with disease that had lasted under 3 months. Enrollment excluded any patients with other autoimmune diseases, uncontrolled infections, pregnancy or lactation. The PBMCs used were ones drawn from about 9.2 ml of fresh peripheral blood. Study-level findings and limits: Blood contained most expanded thyroid clonotypes exceeding 0.001 frequency.

The specimen sequenced was blood. This sequence originates from a woman aged 25 to 39 with Graves' ophthalmopathy.

The CDR3 here is CAISETADTPLHF. CDR3 DNA: TGTGCCATCAGTGAGACAGCGGACACTCCCCTCCACTTT. The chain links TRBV10-3 to TRBJ1-6; D possibly corresponds to TRBD1 (5 bases). Trimming pared 2 bases from V and 13 bases from J, leaving 12 bases between. The germline V gene has CDR1 ENHRY and CDR2 SYGVKD. The CDR3 runs to 13 residues.